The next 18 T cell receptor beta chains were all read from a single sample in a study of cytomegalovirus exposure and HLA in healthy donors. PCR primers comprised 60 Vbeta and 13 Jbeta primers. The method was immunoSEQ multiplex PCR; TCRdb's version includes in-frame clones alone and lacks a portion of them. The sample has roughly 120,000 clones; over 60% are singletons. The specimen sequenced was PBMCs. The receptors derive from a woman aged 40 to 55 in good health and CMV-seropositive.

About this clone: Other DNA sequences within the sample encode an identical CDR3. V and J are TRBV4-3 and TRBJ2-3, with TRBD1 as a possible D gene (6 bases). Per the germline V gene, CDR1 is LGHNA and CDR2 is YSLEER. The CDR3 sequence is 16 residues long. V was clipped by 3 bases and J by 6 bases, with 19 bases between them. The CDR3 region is CASSQEAGARGDTQYF. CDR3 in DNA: TGCGCCAGCAGCCAGGAGGCAGGGGCGAGGGGGGATACGCAGTATTTT.

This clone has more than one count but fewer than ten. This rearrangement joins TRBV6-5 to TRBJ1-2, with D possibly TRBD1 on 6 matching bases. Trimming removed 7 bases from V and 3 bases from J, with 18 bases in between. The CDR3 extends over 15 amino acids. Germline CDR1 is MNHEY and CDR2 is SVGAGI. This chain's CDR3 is CASKTEGEGDYGYTF. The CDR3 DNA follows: TGTGCCAGCAAGACAGAGGGGGAAGGGGACTATGGCTACACCTTC.

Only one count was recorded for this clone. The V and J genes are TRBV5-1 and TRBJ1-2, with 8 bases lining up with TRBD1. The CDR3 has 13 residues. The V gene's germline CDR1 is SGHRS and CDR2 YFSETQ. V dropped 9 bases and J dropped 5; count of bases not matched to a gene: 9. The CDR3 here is CATSPGGAYGYTF. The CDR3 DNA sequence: TGCGCCACTAGTCCAGGGGGCGCGTATGGCTACACCTTC.

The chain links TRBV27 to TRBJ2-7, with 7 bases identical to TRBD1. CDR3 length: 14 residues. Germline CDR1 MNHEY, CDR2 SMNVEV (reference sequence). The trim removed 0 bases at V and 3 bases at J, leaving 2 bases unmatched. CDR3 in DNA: TGTGCCAGCAGTTTATCGACAGGGCTCTACGAGCAGTACTTC. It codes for CASSLSTGLYEQYF.

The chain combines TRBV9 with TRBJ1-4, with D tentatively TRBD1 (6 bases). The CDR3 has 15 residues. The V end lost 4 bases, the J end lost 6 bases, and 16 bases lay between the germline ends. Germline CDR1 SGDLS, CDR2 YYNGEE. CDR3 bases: TGTGCCAGCAGCAGAGAAGGGGGGGTGGATGAAAAACTGTTTTTT. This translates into CASSREGGVDEKLFF.

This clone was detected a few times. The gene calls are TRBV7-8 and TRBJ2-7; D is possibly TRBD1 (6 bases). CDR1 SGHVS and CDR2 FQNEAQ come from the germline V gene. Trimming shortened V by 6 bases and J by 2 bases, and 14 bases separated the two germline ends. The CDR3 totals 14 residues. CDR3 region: CASRATTGTYEQYF. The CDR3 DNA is TGTGCCAGCAGGGCTACGACAGGCACCTACGAGCAGTACTTC.

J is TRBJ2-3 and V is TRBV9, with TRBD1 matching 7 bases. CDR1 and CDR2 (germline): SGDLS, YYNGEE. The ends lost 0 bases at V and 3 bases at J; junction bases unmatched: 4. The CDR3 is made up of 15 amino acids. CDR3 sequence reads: CASSVDGQDTDTQYF. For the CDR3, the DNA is TGTGCCAGCAGCGTAGACGGACAGGATACAGATACGCAGTATTTT.

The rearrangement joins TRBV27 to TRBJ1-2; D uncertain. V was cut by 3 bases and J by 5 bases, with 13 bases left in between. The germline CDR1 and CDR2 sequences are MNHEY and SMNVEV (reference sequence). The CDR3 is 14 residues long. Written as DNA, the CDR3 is TGTGCCAGCAGTTTGTCGATGGAGACTTATGGCTACACCTTC. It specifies CASSLSMETYGYTF.

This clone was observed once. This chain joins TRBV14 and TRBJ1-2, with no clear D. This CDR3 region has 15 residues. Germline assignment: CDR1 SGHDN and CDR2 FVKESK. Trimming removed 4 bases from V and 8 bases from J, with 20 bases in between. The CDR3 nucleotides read TGTGCCAGCAGCCCCGGACTGGTCTCAATAAGAGGCTACACCTTC. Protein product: CASSPGLVSIRGYTF.

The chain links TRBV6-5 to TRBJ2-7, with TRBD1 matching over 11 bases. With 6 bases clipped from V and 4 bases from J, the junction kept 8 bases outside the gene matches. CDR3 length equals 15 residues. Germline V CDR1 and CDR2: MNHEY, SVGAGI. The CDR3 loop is CASRGTGTGGYEQYF. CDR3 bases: TGTGCCAGCAGGGGAACCGGGACAGGGGGGTACGAGCAGTACTTC.

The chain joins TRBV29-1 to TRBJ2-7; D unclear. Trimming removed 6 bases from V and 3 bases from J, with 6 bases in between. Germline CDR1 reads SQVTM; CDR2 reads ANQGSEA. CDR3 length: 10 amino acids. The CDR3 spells CSVGSYEQYF. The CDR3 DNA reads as TGCAGCGTGGGCAGCTACGAGCAGTACTTC.

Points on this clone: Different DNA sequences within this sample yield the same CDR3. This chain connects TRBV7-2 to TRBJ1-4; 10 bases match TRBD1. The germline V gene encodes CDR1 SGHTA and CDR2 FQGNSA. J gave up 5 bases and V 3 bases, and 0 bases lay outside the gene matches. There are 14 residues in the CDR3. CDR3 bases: TGTGCCAGCAGCTTGGGACAGGGGAATGAAAAACTGTTTTTT. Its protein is CASSLGQGNEKLFF.

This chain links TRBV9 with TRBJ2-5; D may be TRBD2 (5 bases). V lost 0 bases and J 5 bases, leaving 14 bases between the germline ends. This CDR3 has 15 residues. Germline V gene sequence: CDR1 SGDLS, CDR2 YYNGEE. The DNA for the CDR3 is TGTGCCAGCAGCGTAGGTCCCGGTCGAGGGGAGACCCAGTACTTC. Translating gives CASSVGPGRGETQYF.

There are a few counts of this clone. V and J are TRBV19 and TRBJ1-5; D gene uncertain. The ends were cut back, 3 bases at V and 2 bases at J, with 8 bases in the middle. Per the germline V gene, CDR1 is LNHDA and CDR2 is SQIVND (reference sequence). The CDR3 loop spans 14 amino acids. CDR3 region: CASSMMGGNQPQHF. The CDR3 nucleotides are TGTGCCAGTAGTATGATGGGAGGCAATCAGCCCCAGCATTTT.

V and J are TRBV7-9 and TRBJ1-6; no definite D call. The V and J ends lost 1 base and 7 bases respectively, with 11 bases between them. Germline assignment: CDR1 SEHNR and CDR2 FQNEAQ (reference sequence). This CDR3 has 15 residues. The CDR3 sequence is CASSLVAHGNSPLHF. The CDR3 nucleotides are TGTGCCAGCAGCTTAGTAGCCCACGGCAATTCACCCCTCCACTTT.

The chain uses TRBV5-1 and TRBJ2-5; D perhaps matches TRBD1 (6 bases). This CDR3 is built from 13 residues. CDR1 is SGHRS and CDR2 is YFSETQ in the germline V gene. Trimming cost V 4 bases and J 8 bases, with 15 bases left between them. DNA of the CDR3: TGCGCCAGCAGCGGGGGACAATGGGATACCCAGTACTTC. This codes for CASSGGQWDTQYF.

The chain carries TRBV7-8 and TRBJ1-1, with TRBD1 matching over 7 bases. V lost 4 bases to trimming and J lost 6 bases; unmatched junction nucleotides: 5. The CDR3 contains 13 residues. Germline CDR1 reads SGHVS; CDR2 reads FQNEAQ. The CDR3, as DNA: TGTGCCAGCAGCTATACGACAGGGTCTGAAGCTTTCTTT. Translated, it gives CASSYTTGSEAFF. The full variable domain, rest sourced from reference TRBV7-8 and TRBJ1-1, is GAGVSQSPRYKVAKRGQDVALRCDPISGHVSLFWYQQALGQGPEFLTYFQNEAQLDKSGLPSDRFFAERPEGSVSTLKIQRTQQEDSAVYLCASSYTTGSEAFFGQGTRLTVV.

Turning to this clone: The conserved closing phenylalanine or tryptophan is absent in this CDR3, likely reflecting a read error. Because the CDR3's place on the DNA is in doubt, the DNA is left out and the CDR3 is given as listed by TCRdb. CDR3 region: CASSYLVRV. This rearrangement joins TRBV5-1 to TRBJ1-2. The CDR3 is 9 residues long, counting both termini. CDR1 and CDR2 (germline): SGHRS, YFSETQ.